A selection of T cell receptor beta chains follows, all from one sample in a study of blood T cell repertoires in COVID-19. Sequencing was performed with immunoSEQ multiplex PCR; in TCRdb, only in-frame clones are kept and a portion is missing. Among 350,000 to 400,000 clones listed, 90% were seen once. Sequences were obtained from peripheral blood. These receptors originate from a man in his late teens or twenties with active or convalescent COVID-19. CDR3s include the opening cysteine and the closing phenylalanine or tryptophan. Fields, in order: D gene, V gene, clone size, J gene, CDR3 DNA, CDR3 protein. D genes are given only for firm matches. Only some rows state a clone size, as once, few, many or a class for expanded clones.

d_gene: NA
v_gene: TRBV11-2
abundance: NA
j_gene: TRBJ1-1
CDR3nt: TGTGCCAGCAGCGGAAGGGGAGCTTTCTTT
CDR3aa: CASSGRGAFF

d_gene: NA
v_gene: TRBV27
abundance: NA
j_gene: TRBJ1-2
CDR3nt: TGTGCCAGCAGCCCAATGAGCCGATGGGGCTACATTGTTGACTATGGCTACACCTTC
CDR3aa: CASSPMSRWGYIVDYGYTF

d_gene: NA
v_gene: TRBV5-8
abundance: NA
j_gene: TRBJ2-1
CDR3nt: TGTGCCAGCAGCTTGGAGAGTTACAATGAGCAGTTCTTC
CDR3aa: CASSLESYNEQFF

d_gene: NA
v_gene: TRBV5-5
abundance: NA
j_gene: TRBJ2-7
CDR3nt: TGTGCCAGCAGCCCAACGAAATGGGGGCCAACCACCTACGAGCAGTACTTC
CDR3aa: CASSPTKWGPTTYEQYF

d_gene: TRBD1
v_gene: TRBV28
abundance: NA
j_gene: TRBJ1-4
CDR3nt: TGTGCCAGCAGTTTATGGGTCAGGGGGCGAGCGGATGAAAAACTGTTTTTT
CDR3aa: CASSLWVRGRADEKLFF

d_gene: NA
v_gene: TRBV18
abundance: NA
j_gene: TRBJ1-1
CDR3nt: TGTGCCAGCTCACCTAGGAGGGAGGACACTGAAGCTTTCTTT
CDR3aa: CASSPRREDTEAFF

d_gene: NA
v_gene: TRBV9
abundance: NA
j_gene: TRBJ2-7
CDR3nt: TGTGCCAGCAGCGGGCCCCTGGCCTACGAGCAGTACTTC
CDR3aa: CASSGPLAYEQYF

d_gene: NA
v_gene: TRBV2
abundance: NA
j_gene: TRBJ2-7
CDR3nt: TGTGCCAGCAGAGGACTACAGTACGAGCAGTACTTC
CDR3aa: CASRGLQYEQYF

d_gene: NA
v_gene: TRBV4-3
abundance: NA
j_gene: TRBJ1-2
CDR3nt: TGCGCCAGCAGCCAAGATCGGGGGGCAGGTGGCTACACCTTC
CDR3aa: CASSQDRGAGGYTF

d_gene: TRBD2
v_gene: TRBV5-1
abundance: once
j_gene: TRBJ2-1
CDR3nt: TGCGCCAGCAGCTTGGCCGGAGCGGGGGTCTCCTACAATGAGCAGTTCTTC
CDR3aa: CASSLAGAGVSYNEQFF

d_gene: NA
v_gene: TRBV7-3
abundance: NA
j_gene: TRBJ2-2
CDR3nt: TGTGCCAGCAGCCTGGGACTCAACACCGGGGAGCTGTTTTTT
CDR3aa: CASSLGLNTGELFF

d_gene: NA
v_gene: TRBV28
abundance: NA
j_gene: TRBJ1-1
CDR3nt: TGTGCCAGCAGTTTTGAGGTCTTACAGAACACTGAAGCTTTCTTT
CDR3aa: CASSFEVLQNTEAFF

d_gene: NA
v_gene: TRBV5-5
abundance: NA
j_gene: TRBJ1-1
CDR3nt: TGTGCCAGCAGGCGACAGAATAACATGAACACTGAAGCTTTCTTT
CDR3aa: CASRRQNNMNTEAFF

d_gene: NA
v_gene: TRBV7-7
abundance: NA
j_gene: TRBJ2-2
CDR3nt: TGTGCTAGCAGCTTAGTACAGGGAACCGGGGAGCTGTTTTTT
CDR3aa: CASSLVQGTGELFF

d_gene: TRBD2
v_gene: TRBV11-3
abundance: NA
j_gene: TRBJ2-7
CDR3nt: TGTGCCAGCAGCTCCCGACTAGCGGGGGTCCACGAGCAGTACTTC
CDR3aa: CASSSRLAGVHEQYF

d_gene: TRBD2
v_gene: TRBV4-1
abundance: few
j_gene: TRBJ2-1
CDR3nt: TGCGCCAGCAGCCAAGAGCCTAGCGGGAATAGTTACAATGAGCAGTTCTTC
CDR3aa: CASSQEPSGNSYNEQFF

d_gene: NA
v_gene: TRBV18
abundance: NA
j_gene: TRBJ2-2
CDR3nt: TGTGCCAGCTCTCTAGACAGATACACCGGGGAGCTGTTTTTT
CDR3aa: CASSLDRYTGELFF

d_gene: NA
v_gene: TRBV2
abundance: NA
j_gene: TRBJ1-4
CDR3nt: TGTGCCAGCAGTCAGGGGCTGGCTAATGAAAAACTGTTTTTT
CDR3aa: CASSQGLANEKLFF

d_gene: NA
v_gene: TRBV4-3
abundance: once
j_gene: TRBJ2-2
CDR3nt: TGCGCCAGCAGCCAAGAACCTAGCGCCGGGGAGCTGTTTTTT
CDR3aa: CASSQEPSAGELFF

d_gene: NA
v_gene: TRBV5-1
abundance: NA
j_gene: TRBJ2-7
CDR3nt: TGCGCCAGCAGCCCGTGGGACACGAGGATCTACGAGCAGTACTTC
CDR3aa: CASSPWDTRIYEQYF

d_gene: NA
v_gene: TRBV28
abundance: NA
j_gene: TRBJ1-5
CDR3nt: TGTGCCAGCAGTAGCGGGAAGGGCAATCAGCCCCAGCATTTT
CDR3aa: CASSSGKGNQPQHF

d_gene: TRBD2
v_gene: TRBV3-1/TRBV3-2
abundance: NA
j_gene: TRBJ2-3
CDR3nt: TGTGCCAGCAGCCAAGAGAGGCTAGCGGGGTATACGCAGTATTTT
CDR3aa: CASSQERLAGYTQYF

d_gene: NA
v_gene: TRBV21-1
abundance: NA
j_gene: TRBJ1-2
CDR3nt: TGTGCCAGCAGCAAAGTTGAAGGGGGCGATTGCTATGGCTACACCTTC
CDR3aa: CASSKVEGGDCYGYTF

d_gene: TRBD2
v_gene: TRBV11-3
abundance: NA
j_gene: TRBJ2-4
CDR3nt: TGTGCCAGCAGCCCAGGACTAGCGGTAGCCAAAAACATTCAGTACTTC
CDR3aa: CASSPGLAVAKNIQYF

d_gene: TRBD1
v_gene: TRBV6-2/TRBV6-3
abundance: NA
j_gene: TRBJ2-4
CDR3nt: TGTGCCAGCAGCACCCCCGGGACAGGGGGGTTCGTCAAAAACATTCAGTACTTC
CDR3aa: CASSTPGTGGFVKNIQYF

d_gene: NA
v_gene: TRBV6-2/TRBV6-3
abundance: NA
j_gene: TRBJ1-2
CDR3nt: TGTGCCAGCAGCCTAGAGCTTAACTATGGCTACACCTTC
CDR3aa: CASSLELNYGYTF

d_gene: NA
v_gene: TRBV19
abundance: once
j_gene: TRBJ1-1
CDR3nt: TGTGCCAGTAGTTGGGAGAAGAACACTGAAGCTTTCTTT
CDR3aa: CASSWEKNTEAFF

d_gene: NA
v_gene: TRBV7-2
abundance: once
j_gene: TRBJ2-7
CDR3nt: TGTGCCAGCAGCTTATTCAGCTCCTACGAGCAGTACTTC
CDR3aa: CASSLFSSYEQYF

d_gene: TRBD1
v_gene: TRBV11-2
abundance: NA
j_gene: TRBJ1-3
CDR3nt: TGTGCCAGCAGCTCCTCGACAGGGGCTGGAAACACCATATATTTT
CDR3aa: CASSSSTGAGNTIYF

d_gene: TRBD2
v_gene: TRBV5-6
abundance: NA
j_gene: TRBJ2-3
CDR3nt: TGTGCCAGCAGCCGCGGGAGTGGCACAGATACGCAGTATTTT
CDR3aa: CASSRGSGTDTQYF